The T cell receptor (beta chain) under discussion was sequenced for a study of cytomegalovirus exposure and HLA in healthy donors. The study's findings and limits: Trimming of TCR beta V- and J-genes showed a link, identified in a later analysis, to a missense DCLRE1C variant. Cytomegalovirus-associated status was assigned to 164 TCR beta chains. HLA alleles showed associations with about 17,000 TCR beta sequences in a later analysis, at a 0.05 false discovery rate.

Unmatched junction bases numbered 11, after V lost 6 bases and J lost 4 bases. Germline V CDR1 and CDR2: MNHEY, SMNVEV (reference sequence). There are 15 residues in the CDR3. As concerns this clone: What it recognizes is unknown.

PCR was performed using 60 Vbeta and 13 Jbeta primers. TCRdb keeps only in-frame clones here, not all; method: immunoSEQ multiplex PCR. The sample consists of about 130,000 clones, roughly 79% of them appearing once. The receptor was derived from a woman in her 40s in good health and CMV-seronegative. This rearrangement joins TRBV27 to TRBJ2-7; 8 nucleotides agree with TRBD1. The material sequenced was PBMCs. CDR3 nucleotide sequence: TGTGCCAGCAGGATGACCGTCAGACAGGGGTACGAGCAGTACTTC. It encodes CASRMTVRQGYEQYF.